The next 27 T cell receptor beta chains were all read from a single sample in a study of cytomegalovirus exposure and HLA in healthy donors. Clones were read by immunoSEQ multiplex PCR, and TCRdb kept only the in-frame ones, dropping some. The sample holds about 47,000 clones, 90% to 95% seen once. The sample was PBMCs. The receptors shown here come from a man younger than 35 in good health and CMV-seronegative.

This clone was picked up one time. J is TRBJ1-1 and V is TRBV27; 8 bases are shared with TRBD1. The germline V gene encodes CDR1 MNHEY and CDR2 SMNVEV (reference sequence). This CDR3 comprises 15 residues. V lost 4 bases, J lost 3 bases, and 7 bases stayed unmatched. CDR3 nucleotide sequence: TGTGCCAGCAGTTCCCGGACAGGGTGGGACACTGAAGCTTTCTTT. The encoded protein is CASSSRTGWDTEAFF.

The chain links TRBV7-2 to TRBJ1-3; D call uncertain. CDR3 length equals 14 residues. V was clipped by 2 bases and J by 7 bases, with 12 bases between them. CDR1 is SGHTA, CDR2 FQGNSA, per germline. Here the CDR3 DNA reads TGTGCCAGCAGCTTATCTGGCTCCTTTAACACCATATATTTT. This translates into CASSLSGSFNTIYF.

The genes are TRBV4-3 and TRBJ2-3, with D perhaps TRBD2 (5 bases). Germline values: CDR1 LGHNA, CDR2 YSLEER. Trimming pared 1 base from V and 4 bases from J, leaving 9 bases between. CDR3 length equals 14 residues. The CDR3 here is CASSQVGVADTQYF. CDR3 nucleotide sequence: TGCGCCAGCAGCCAAGTGGGAGTCGCAGATACGCAGTATTTT.

The chain carries TRBV5-4 and TRBJ1-1; D is perhaps TRBD1 (5 bases). Trimming pared 3 bases from V and 8 bases from J, leaving 8 bases between. The CDR3 runs to 11 residues. Germline CDR1 SGHNT, CDR2 YYREEE (reference sequence). This CDR3 is CASSSWTEAFF. The CDR3 nucleotides read TGTGCCAGCAGCTCCTGGACAGAAGCTTTCTTT.

J is TRBJ1-2 and V is TRBV19; 9 nucleotides align to TRBD1. V dropped 7 bases and J dropped 4; count of bases not matched to a gene: 7. The length of the CDR3 is 14 residues. Looked up from germline, CDR1 is LNHDA and CDR2 is SQIVND (reference sequence). CDR3 sequence: CASTSTGGVYGYTF. The CDR3 DNA reads as TGTGCCAGTACCTCGACAGGGGGAGTCTATGGCTACACCTTC.

The chain uses TRBV7-6 and TRBJ2-7; 8 bases match TRBD1. This CDR3 spans 12 amino acids. Germline loops: CDR1 SGHVS, CDR2 FNYEAQ. V trimming: 5 bases; J trimming: 12 bases; junction bases outside the gene matches: 9. The CDR3 DNA sequence: TGTGCCAGCAGCCCGTTGGGACAGGCGACGTACTTC. Translated, it gives CASSPLGQATYF.

The rearrangement uses TRBV7-2 and TRBJ2-1; D gene ambiguous. The CDR3 is made up of 15 amino acids. Germline V gene lookup returns CDR1 SGHTA and CDR2 FQGNSA. With 0 bases removed from V and 1 base from J, the gap between germline ends came to 7 bases. For the CDR3, the DNA is TGTGCCAGCAGCTTAGCCTACGGGTCCTACAATGAGCAGTTCTTC. Its translation is CASSLAYGSYNEQFF.

The genes are TRBV7-8 and TRBJ2-2, with TRBD2 matching over 11 bases. With 5 bases clipped from V and 4 bases from J, the junction kept 6 bases outside the gene matches. CDR1 is SGHVS, CDR2 FQNEAQ, per germline. The CDR3 consists of 16 residues. The CDR3 DNA follows: TGTGCCAGCAGCGCATCTAGCGGGAGGTTCACCGGGGAGCTGTTTTTT. Protein sequence: CASSASSGRFTGELFF.

The J gene is TRBJ1-4, the V gene TRBV6-1; D remains unclear. The V end lost 3 bases, the J end lost 7 bases, and 9 bases lay between the germline ends. The CDR3 consists of 13 residues. Germline V gene lookup returns CDR1 MNHNS and CDR2 SASEGT. CDR3 nucleotides: TGTGCCAGCAGTGACGGGGAGACTGAAAAACTGTTTTTT. It codes for CASSDGETEKLFF.

The chain uses TRBV12-5 and TRBJ2-3; 13 nucleotides align to TRBD2. Germline assignment: CDR1 LGHNT and CDR2 FRNRAP. The length of the CDR3 is 17 residues. Losses at the gene ends were 1 base for V and 7 bases for J; bases not matched to a gene: 8. The DNA of the CDR3 is TGTGCTAGTGGTTTGGGGACTAGCGGGGGAGATACACATACGCAGTATTTT. Protein product: CASGLGTSGGDTHTQYF.

The chain carries TRBV29-1 and TRBJ1-3; perhaps TRBD1 as D (6 bases). Germline V gives CDR1 SQVTM, CDR2 ANQGSEA. This CDR3 spans 15 amino acids. The V and J ends lost 6 bases and 0 bases respectively, with 15 bases between them. The CDR3 is CSVMWTALSGNTIYF. In DNA, the CDR3 is TGCAGCGTGATGTGGACAGCTCTCTCTGGAAACACCATATATTTT.

The V and J genes are TRBV20-1 and TRBJ2-1; D gene uncertain. Germline V lookup: CDR1 DFQATT, CDR2 SNEGSKA (reference sequence). This CDR3 has 11 residues. V lost 6 bases and J 8 bases, leaving 11 bases between the germline ends. The CDR3 sequence is CSAPRFHEQFF. In DNA form, the CDR3 reads TGCAGTGCCCCCAGGTTCCATGAGCAGTTCTTC.

The V and J genes are TRBV18 and TRBJ2-1; weak D call: TRBD1 (7 bases). The CDR3 contains 17 residues. Germline CDR1 reads KGHSH; CDR2 reads LQKENI. Trimming took 1 base from V and 2 from J, leaving 15 bases between them. CDR3 sequence: CASSPLEGARTYNEQFF. The CDR3, as DNA: TGTGCCAGCTCACCACTGGAGGGGGCGAGGACCTACAATGAGCAGTTCTTC.

This chain links TRBV29-1 with TRBJ2-7, with 9 bases lining up with TRBD2. This CDR3 region has 14 residues. V shed 4 bases, J shed 2 bases, and the junction held 6 bases outside the gene matches. CDR1 is SQVTM, CDR2 ANQGSEA, per germline. The CDR3 protein is CSVGYSGGPYEQYF. The CDR3 DNA is TGCAGCGTTGGTTACAGCGGGGGGCCCTACGAGCAGTACTTC.

The chain combines TRBV7-2 with TRBJ1-1; D uncertain. This CDR3 has 14 residues. V was trimmed by 1 base and J by 6 bases, leaving 12 bases between them. Per the germline V gene, CDR1 is SGHTA and CDR2 is FQGNSA. CDR3 DNA: TGTGCCAGCAGCTTAGAAAGCGGGCAGGCTGAAGCTTTCTTT. The encoded protein is CASSLESGQAEAFF.

The DNA for the CDR3 is TGTGCCAGCAGTGCAACCAGAAACAGGGCATCTCAGCCCCAGCATTTT. Its protein product is CASSATRNRASQPQHF. V and J are TRBV6-1 and TRBJ1-5, with a weak D call TRBD1 (6 bases). Germline CDR1 and CDR2: MNHNS and SASEGT. V gave up 4 bases and J gave up 6 bases, with 19 bases separating them. The CDR3 has 16 amino acids.

CDR3 sequence: CASSFHGGGNTEAFF. CDR3 nucleotide sequence: TGTGCCAGCAGTTTTCATGGGGGAGGAAACACTGAAGCTTTCTTT. This chain connects TRBV28 to TRBJ1-1; possibly TRBD1 for D (5 bases). The CDR3 has 15 residues. Deletions cut 3 bases from V and 2 bases from J, with 13 bases between. CDR1 is MDHEN and CDR2 is SYDVKM in the germline V gene.

The gene calls are TRBV18 and TRBJ2-1, with 10 bases that match TRBD1. CDR3 length: 15 residues. From germline, CDR1 is KGHSH and CDR2 LQKENI. The V gene end was trimmed by 1 base and the J gene end by 7 bases; junction bases not matched to a gene: 4. CDR3 region: CASSPRDRGENEQFF. The CDR3, as DNA: TGTGCCAGCTCACCACGGGACAGGGGTGAGAATGAGCAGTTCTTC.

CDR3: CATSTHRGGGVSSYNEQFF. CDR3 DNA sequence: TGTGCCACCAGCACTCACCGGGGGGGCGGGGTTAGCTCCTACAATGAGCAGTTCTTC. The chain carries TRBV15 and TRBJ2-1; the match to TRBD2 covers 8 bases. Germline-derived CDR1 and CDR2 are LNHNV and YYDKDF (reference sequence). The CDR3 has 19 residues. V was clipped by 4 bases and J by 0 bases; unmatched bases: 14.

The chain joins TRBV11-2 to TRBJ2-1; D call uncertain. Trimming cost V 4 bases and J 0 bases, with 13 bases left between them. This CDR3 has 16 residues. Germline V gives CDR1 SGHAT, CDR2 FQNNGV. The CDR3 sequence: CASSSPTVSSYNEQFF. CDR3 bases: TGTGCCAGCAGCTCTCCGACTGTTAGCTCCTACAATGAGCAGTTCTTC.

The V call is TRBV19, the J call TRBJ1-5, with D possibly being TRBD1 (5 bases). Trimming took 5 bases from V and 1 from J, leaving 15 bases between them. The germline CDR1 and CDR2 sequences are LNHDA and SQIVND (reference sequence). The CDR3 is made up of 16 amino acids. The CDR3 coding sequence is TGTGCCAGTAGTGTGGCCCCTCGGGGGAGCAATCAGCCCCAGCATTTT. This gives the protein CASSVAPRGSNQPQHF. The full variable domain, rest sourced from reference TRBV19 and TRBJ1-5, is DGGITQSPKYLFRKEGQNVTLSCEQNLNHDAMYWYRQDPGQGLRLIYYSQIVNDFQKGDIAEGYSVSREKKESFPLTVTSAQKNPTAFYLCASSVAPRGSNQPQHFGDGTRLSIL.

This rearrangement joins TRBV5-1 to TRBJ2-1, with 11 bases that match TRBD2. This CDR3 contains 21 residues. Unmatched junction bases numbered 17, after V lost 1 base and J lost 2 bases. Germline V gives CDR1 SGHRS, CDR2 YFSETQ. This CDR3 is CASSLRVWVAGGQSPYNEQFF. Here the CDR3 DNA reads TGCGCCAGCAGCTTGCGAGTGTGGGTAGCGGGAGGGCAGAGCCCCTACAATGAGCAGTTCTTC.

This clone was observed a handful of times. Different DNA sequences within this sample yield the same CDR3. This chain links TRBV6-5 with TRBJ2-7; D is unresolved. Per germline, CDR1 MNHEY and CDR2 SVGAGI. The CDR3 length is 14 residues. V lost 0 bases, J lost 4 bases, and 10 bases lay in between. Here the CDR3 reads CASSYSTPGYEQYF. The CDR3 DNA sequence: TGTGCCAGCAGTTACTCTACCCCCGGGTACGAGCAGTACTTC.

The chain carries TRBV7-8 and TRBJ2-7; 12 bases are a match to TRBD2. The CDR3 covers 16 residues. J gave up 1 base and V 5 bases, and 6 bases lay outside the gene matches. Germline CDR1 SGHVS, CDR2 FQNEAQ. The CDR3 DNA reads TGTGCCAGCAGCCGTCTAGCGGGGGGGCTGTCCTACGAGCAGTACTTC. Translation: CASSRLAGGLSYEQYF.

This clone has more than one count but fewer than ten. The chain carries TRBV19 and TRBJ1-2; TRBD1 matches at 12 bases. This CDR3 is 14 amino acids long. CDR1 is LNHDA, CDR2 SQIVND, per germline (reference sequence). V shed 5 bases, J shed 6 bases, and the junction held 4 bases outside the gene matches. CDR3 in DNA: TGTGCCAGTAGTTTGGGACAGGGGGCTCATGGCTACACCTTC. It is translated as CASSLGQGAHGYTF.

The J gene is TRBJ2-2, the V gene TRBV10-3; 8 nucleotides agree with TRBD1. V shed 2 bases, J shed 3 bases, and the junction held 2 bases outside the gene matches. Germline V CDR1 and CDR2: ENHRY, SYGVKD. This CDR3 is 15 amino acids long. The CDR3 DNA sequence: TGTGCCATCAGTGAGGGACAGGGAGACACCGGGGAGCTGTTTTTT. Translated: CAISEGQGDTGELFF.

The chain combines TRBV6-5 with TRBJ2-5; D not resolved. Germline assignment: CDR1 MNHEY and CDR2 SVGAGI. V was pared by 3 bases and J by 4 bases, with 3 bases between. The CDR3 runs to 11 residues. CDR3 sequence reads: CASSYRETQYF. The CDR3, as DNA: TGTGCCAGCAGTTATCGAGAGACCCAGTACTTC.